What follows are 22 T cell receptor beta chains derived from one specimen sequenced in a study of T cells in Graves' hyperthyroidism and ophthalmopathy. There were TCR beta CDR3 regions amplified from RNA transcripts. Researchers ran a first-round RT-PCR on the TCR CDR3 using the HTBI primer set. TCRdb fed the multiplex PCR reads into MiXCR, producing one record per CDR3 protein. The sample records about 690,000 distinct CDR3 sequences, around a sixth being singletons. Material for sequencing was blood. The receptors come from a man in his fifties with Graves' hyperthyroidism.

A few counts support this clonotype. This chain connects TRBV3-1 to TRBJ2-1, with D tentatively TRBD2 (6 bases). CDR1 is LGHDT and CDR2 is YNNKEL in the germline V gene (reference sequence). V was pared by 4 bases and J by 12 bases, with 10 bases between. This CDR3 is 11 amino acids long. The CDR3 bases are TGTGCCAGCAGCCGAGTCGGGGGGCAGTTCTTC. It is translated as CASSRVGGQFF.

This clonotype appeared a few times. This chain links TRBV29-1 with TRBJ1-5; TRBD1 might be the D (6 bases). The CDR3 covers 14 residues. The germline V and J ends were trimmed by 5 bases and 4 bases, with 15 bases remaining between them. Germline V gene lookup returns CDR1 SQVTM and CDR2 ANQGSEA. The CDR3 nucleotides read TGCAGCGTTAGTATGGGGGCGGGTAATCAGCCCCAGCATTTT. Its translation: CSVSMGAGNQPQHF.

This clonotype was seen repeatedly, ten times or more. The rearrangement links TRBV6-1 to TRBJ2-2, with 9 bases that match TRBD1. The CDR3 has 16 residues. Germline loops: CDR1 MNHNS, CDR2 SASEGT. The ends lost 5 bases at V and 3 bases at J; junction bases unmatched: 7. The CDR3 sequence is CASSPTGGSDTGELFF. CDR3 DNA sequence: TGTGCCAGCAGTCCCACAGGGGGCTCTGACACCGGGGAGCTGTTTTTT.

This clonotype was counted a few times. The CDR3 here is CSATLAGGLNIQYF. The CDR3 region has the DNA TGCAGTGCAACACTAGCGGGAGGCTTAAACATTCAGTACTTC. The rearrangement links TRBV20-1 to TRBJ2-4; 12 positions match TRBD2. CDR1 and CDR2 from the germline V gene are DFQATT and SNEGSKA (reference sequence). The CDR3 has 14 residues. With V trimmed by 6 bases and J by 6 bases, 6 bases remained unmatched.

The CDR3 reads CASTTGVFTEAFF. For the CDR3, the DNA is TGTGCCAGTACGACAGGGGTTTTCACTGAAGCTTTCTTT. The chain recombines TRBV2 with TRBJ1-1; 8 bases agree with TRBD1. The CDR3 consists of 13 residues. Germline CDR1 SNHLY, CDR2 FYNNEI. The V gene end was trimmed by 9 bases and the J gene end by 4 bases; junction bases not matched to a gene: 7.

This clonotype was recorded at least ten times. This chain links TRBV2 with TRBJ2-3, with TRBD2 identical over 13 bases. Germline CDR1 SNHLY, CDR2 FYNNEI. The CDR3 has 15 amino acids. Unmatched junction bases numbered 6, after V lost 10 bases and J lost 2 bases. The CDR3 reads CANDGLAGVTDTQYF. The CDR3 bases are TGTGCCAACGACGGACTAGCGGGAGTCACAGATACGCAGTATTTT. Combining the CDR3 with reference TRBV2 and TRBJ2-3 gives the whole variable domain EPEVTQTPSHQVTQMGQEVILRCVPISNHLYFYWYRQILGQKVEFLVSFYNNEISEKSEIFDDQFSVERPDGSNFTLKIRSTKLEDSAMYFCANDGLAGVTDTQYFGPGTRLTVL.

The chain joins TRBV19 to TRBJ2-4; D possibly corresponds to TRBD1 (6 bases). The length of the CDR3 is 16 residues. V gave up 6 bases and J gave up 0 bases, with 15 bases separating them. Germline CDR1 reads LNHDA; CDR2 reads SQIVND (reference sequence). The DNA of the CDR3 is TGTGCCAGTAGCAATTTACAGGGTTTAGCCAAAAACATTCAGTACTTC. It translates to CASSNLQGLAKNIQYF.

The rearrangement joins TRBV30 to TRBJ2-1; TRBD2 might be the D (6 bases). Germline V gives CDR1 GTSNPN, CDR2 SVGIG (reference sequence). The CDR3 extends over 18 amino acids. Trimming took off 0 bases at V and 2 bases at J, with 20 bases between the two ends. DNA for the CDR3: TGTGCCTGGAGTGTACAATCATGGCAGGGCGGGACCTACAATGAGCAGTTCTTC. This gives the protein CAWSVQSWQGGTYNEQFF.

The chain joins TRBV6-2 or TRBV6-3 to TRBJ2-3, with 8 bases identical to TRBD1. Unmatched junction bases numbered 4, after V lost 5 bases and J lost 3 bases. This CDR3 comprises 14 residues. Germline V gene lookup returns CDR1 MNHEY and CDR2 SVGEGT. CDR3 coding DNA: TGTGCCAGCAGTGACAGGGGAGAGACAGATACGCAGTATTTT. It encodes CASSDRGETDTQYF.

In its sample, this clonotype was seen many times. The chain combines TRBV28 with TRBJ2-1, with D maybe TRBD1 (6 bases). There are 14 residues in the CDR3. Trimming took 5 bases from V and 3 from J, leaving 11 bases between them. Looked up from germline, CDR1 is MDHEN and CDR2 is SYDVKM. CDR3 sequence reads: CASSPRDNYNEQFF. CDR3 bases: TGTGCCAGCAGTCCGAGGGACAACTACAATGAGCAGTTCTTC.

V and J are TRBV9 and TRBJ2-2; D gene unclear. The germline gives CDR1 SGDLS, CDR2 YYNGEE. The CDR3 is 14 residues long. Trimming cost V 0 bases and J 7 bases, with 10 bases left between them. Here the CDR3 reads CASSVGVTGGELFF. Written as DNA, the CDR3 is TGTGCCAGCAGCGTAGGCGTTACGGGCGGGGAGCTGTTTTTT.

This clonotype was seen ten or more times. J is TRBJ1-4 and V is TRBV2; D ambiguous. Germline CDR1 SNHLY, CDR2 FYNNEI. V dropped 6 bases and J dropped 4 bases, with 12 bases sitting between them. The CDR3 runs 14 residues. Here the CDR3 reads CASRNRVGNEKLFF. The CDR3 DNA sequence: TGTGCCAGCAGGAACCGAGTGGGTAATGAAAAACTGTTTTTT.

This clonotype came up a few times. The rearrangement joins TRBV2 to TRBJ2-7; D is possibly TRBD2 (6 bases). The ends were cut back, 8 bases at V and 3 bases at J, with 14 bases in the middle. The germline CDR1 and CDR2 sequences are SNHLY and FYNNEI. The CDR3 length is 13 residues. CDR3 sequence: CASGTLRGYEQYF. CDR3 coding DNA: TGTGCCAGCGGGACTCTAAGGGGCTACGAGCAGTACTTC. Drawing the rest from reference TRBV2 and TRBJ2-7, the complete variable domain is EPEVTQTPSHQVTQMGQEVILRCVPISNHLYFYWYRQILGQKVEFLVSFYNNEISEKSEIFDDQFSVERPDGSNFTLKIRSTKLEDSAMYFCASGTLRGYEQYFGPGTRLTVT.

This sequence joins TRBV4-1 and TRBJ2-7; D unclear. The V end was cut by 3 bases, the J end by 6 bases, with 15 bases between. CDR1 and CDR2 (germline): MGHRA, YSYEKL. The length of the CDR3 is 14 residues. CDR3 amino acids: CASSHPPLVGEQYF. The CDR3 DNA follows: TGCGCCAGCAGCCACCCCCCCCTGGTTGGCGAGCAGTACTTC.

This clonotype was detected many times. This chain joins TRBV12-5 and TRBJ2-1, with D possibly TRBD1 on 6 matching bases. Germline CDR1 LGHNT, CDR2 FRNRAP. There are 15 residues in the CDR3. Trimming shortened V by 2 bases and J by 0 bases, and 8 bases separated the two germline ends. The CDR3 sequence is CASGLLGASYNEQFF. The DNA of the CDR3 is TGTGCTAGTGGTTTGCTGGGGGCCTCCTACAATGAGCAGTTCTTC.

To note about this clonotype: Being one base from a much bigger clone, this may be a read error. The rearrangement uses TRBV28 and TRBJ2-7; unclear D gene. The germline V gene has CDR1 MDHEN and CDR2 SYDVKM. CDR3 length: 14 amino acids. CDR3 sequence (DNA): TGTGTCAGCAGCCGCGCGAACACCCCTCGCGAGCAGTACTTC. Amino acids: CVSSRANTPREQYF.

The rearrangement links TRBV28 to TRBJ2-7; the D gene is possibly TRBD2 (5 bases). CDR1 is MDHEN, CDR2 SYDVKM, per germline. Trimming removed 3 bases from V and 6 bases from J, with 9 bases in between. CDR3 length equals 12 residues. DNA of the CDR3: TGTGCCAGCAGTTTGGGGAGCACCGAGCAGTACTTC. Translated: CASSLGSTEQYF.

This chain joins TRBV28 and TRBJ1-5, with D perhaps TRBD1 (6 bases). V dropped 6 bases and J dropped 3 bases, with 15 bases sitting between them. This CDR3 has 15 residues. In germline, CDR1 is MDHEN, CDR2 SYDVKM. CDR3 region: CASRLITGNNQPQHF. CDR3 in DNA: TGTGCCAGCAGACTTATCACAGGGAACAATCAGCCCCAGCATTTT.

This clonotype was counted many times. The rearrangement uses TRBV11-2 and TRBJ2-1; either TRBD1 or TRBD2 may supply D (5 bases each). Germline CDR1 SGHAT, CDR2 FQNNGV. The CDR3 consists of 14 residues. V gave up 4 bases and J gave up 5 bases, with 12 bases separating them. The CDR3 coding sequence is TGTGCCAGCAGCTCCCCCGGGGCCCACAATGAGCAGTTCTTC. It is translated as CASSSPGAHNEQFF.

In this sample, this clonotype turned up many times. This chain links TRBV28 with TRBJ2-2, with a possible D match to TRBD2 (5 bases). The length of the CDR3 is 13 residues. CDR1 and CDR2 from the germline V gene are MDHEN and SYDVKM. The V end was cut by 3 bases, the J end by 6 bases, with 8 bases between. CDR3 DNA sequence: TGTGCCAGCAGTTTGAGGGCCGCCGGGGAGCTGTTTTTT. Amino acids: CASSLRAAGELFF.

Ten or more counts support this clonotype. The chain couples TRBV19 to TRBJ1-1; D gene ambiguous. V was cut by 8 bases and J by 0 bases, with 7 bases left in between. Germline CDR1 is LNHDA and CDR2 is SQIVND (reference sequence). There are 12 residues in the CDR3. The CDR3 bases are TGTGCCAGTGGAATCATGAACACTGAAGCTTTCTTT. Translation: CASGIMNTEAFF. Complete variable domain (other parts from reference TRBV19 and TRBJ1-1): DGGITQSPKYLFRKEGQNVTLSCEQNLNHDAMYWYRQDPGQGLRLIYYSQIVNDFQKGDIAEGYSVSREKKESFPLTVTSAQKNPTAFYLCASGIMNTEAFFGQGTRLTVV.

This sequence joins TRBV6-2 or TRBV6-3 and TRBJ1-1; TRBD1 might be the D (5 bases). V was shortened by 7 bases and J by 0 bases, with 12 bases between the two germline ends. Germline loops: CDR1 MNHEY, CDR2 SVGEGT. This CDR3 is built from 14 residues. CDR3 sequence (DNA): TGTGCCAGCAATGATTGGGGGTTGAACACTGAAGCTTTCTTT. Its translation: CASNDWGLNTEAFF.